The rows below give T cell receptor beta chains drawn from one sample of a study of T cell changes during pregnancy in multiple sclerosis. Measured with immunoSEQ multiplex PCR; TCRdb has only the in-frame clones, and not every one. This table holds 60,000 to 75,000 clones, roughly 92% found once. This specimen consisted of peripheral blood, obtained in the second trimester of pregnancy. The receptor source for this set is a female donor with multiple sclerosis, enrolled in a pregnancy study. CDR3s include the opening cysteine and the closing phenylalanine or tryptophan. D genes are given only for firm matches. Clone size is stated in some rows and not others, as once, few, many or a class when expanded.

abundance	v_gene	d_gene	j_gene	CDR3nt	CDR3aa
-	TRBV9	-	TRBJ1-1	TGTGCCAGCAGCGTAGCAGGGGCGGGCACTGAAGCTTTCTTT	CASSVAGAGTEAFF
once	TRBV19	TRBD1	TRBJ1-1	TGTGCCAGCCACGCGACAGGGGACACTGAAGCTTTCTTT	CASHATGDTEAFF
-	TRBV9	-	TRBJ1-3	TGTGCCAGCAGCGTAGCTGCAGGCCACTCTGGAAACACCATATATTTT	CASSVAAGHSGNTIYF
-	TRBV7-9	-	TRBJ1-2	TGTGCCAGCAGCTTAGCGTCGGGGGATGGCTACACCTTC	CASSLASGDGYTF
-	TRBV18	TRBD1	TRBJ1-4	TGTGCCAGCTCACCAACAGGGGCCGAAAAACTGTTTTTT	CASSPTGAEKLFF
-	TRBV4-3	TRBD2	TRBJ2-5	TGCGCCAGCAGCCAAGGCAGGGGAGCGGGGGGGCCGAGGGAGACCCAGTACTTC	CASSQGRGAGGPRETQYF
-	TRBV18	-	TRBJ2-1	TGTGCCAGCTCCCCCACTGGCAATGAGCAGTTCTTC	CASSPTGNEQFF
once	TRBV20-1	-	TRBJ2-5	TGCAGTGCCGGTAGCGGAGAGACCCAGTACTTC	CSAGSGETQYF
-	TRBV9	TRBD2	TRBJ2-2	TGTGCCAGCAGCGTAGGCCTTGCGGGAGGCACCGGGGAGCTGTTTTTT	CASSVGLAGGTGELFF
-	TRBV6-4	-	TRBJ1-5	TGTGCCAGCAGTGACGGGGGGGATCAGCCCCAGCATTTT	CASSDGGDQPQHF
-	TRBV6-5	-	TRBJ1-3	TGTGCCAGCAGTTACAGCCTCTCTGGAAACACCATATATTTT	CASSYSLSGNTIYF
-	TRBV4-1	TRBD2	TRBJ2-7	TGCGCCAGCAGCCCTGGGCGGGGGGCCGCCTACGAGCAGTACTTC	CASSPGRGAAYEQYF
-	TRBV7-6	-	TRBJ1-2	TGTGCCAGCAGCCGAGAGGTTAGCTATGGCTACACCTTC	CASSREVSYGYTF
once	TRBV29-1	-	TRBJ2-7	TGCAGCGTCCGTAGCCCTGCCTACGAGCAGTACTTC	CSVRSPAYEQYF
once	TRBV7-9	TRBD2	TRBJ2-3	TGTGCCAGCAGCCCGACTAGCGGATCTAAAGATACGCAGTATTTT	CASSPTSGSKDTQYF
once	TRBV6-6	TRBD1	TRBJ2-4	TGTGCCAGCAGGATGGGACAGGGGGCAGCCAAAAACATTCAGTACTTC	CASRMGQGAAKNIQYF
-	TRBV7-9	TRBD2	TRBJ2-5	TGTGCCAGCAGCTTAGAAATGTTGGTGTTGGTAGCGGGGCGGGAGACCCAGTACTTC	CASSLEMLVLVAGRETQYF
-	TRBV2	TRBD1	TRBJ2-1	TGTGCCAGCAGTGAACGGGGACAGGGGTTCAATGAGCAGTTCTTC	CASSERGQGFNEQFF
-	TRBV28	-	TRBJ2-5	TGTGCCAGCAGACTACAGGGATATGGAGAGACCCAGTACTTC	CASRLQGYGETQYF
-	TRBV2	TRBD1	TRBJ1-4	TGTGCCAGCAGCGGGGGACAGGGGGCGGAAAAACTGTTTTTT	CASSGGQGAEKLFF
-	TRBV15	-	TRBJ1-5	TGTGCCACCAGCCGGGGTGGGGGGGATGGGAATCAGCCCCAGCATTTT	CATSRGGGDGNQPQHF
once	TRBV5-4	TRBD1	TRBJ1-2	TGTGCCAGCAGCTCACCCACACAGGGGCCAAACTATGGCTACACCTTC	CASSSPTQGPNYGYTF
-	TRBV28	TRBD2	TRBJ2-7	TGTGCCAGCAGTAGTTCCGGGACTACCTACGAGCAGTACTTC	CASSSSGTTYEQYF